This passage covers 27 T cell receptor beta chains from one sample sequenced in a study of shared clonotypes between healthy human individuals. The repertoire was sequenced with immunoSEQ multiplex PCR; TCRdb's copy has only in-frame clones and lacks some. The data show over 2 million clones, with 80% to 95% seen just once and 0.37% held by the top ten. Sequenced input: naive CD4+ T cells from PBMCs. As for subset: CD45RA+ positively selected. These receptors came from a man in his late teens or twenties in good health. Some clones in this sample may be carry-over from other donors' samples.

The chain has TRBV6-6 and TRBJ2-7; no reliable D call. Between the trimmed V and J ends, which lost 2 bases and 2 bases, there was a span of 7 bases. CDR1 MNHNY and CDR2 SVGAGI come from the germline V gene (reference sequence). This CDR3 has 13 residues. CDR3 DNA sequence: TGTGCCAGCAGTTACGGTTGGACCTACGAGCAGTACTTC. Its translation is CASSYGWTYEQYF.

The CDR3 DNA sequence: TGCGCCAGCAGCTTGGCTTGGACGGTAGACACAGATACGCAGTATTTT. Translation gives CASSLAWTVDTDTQYF. The V gene is TRBV5-1, the J gene TRBJ2-3, with D hard to call. The germline V gene encodes CDR1 SGHRS and CDR2 YFSETQ. CDR3 length: 16 residues. Trimming pared 0 bases from V and 2 bases from J, leaving 13 bases between.

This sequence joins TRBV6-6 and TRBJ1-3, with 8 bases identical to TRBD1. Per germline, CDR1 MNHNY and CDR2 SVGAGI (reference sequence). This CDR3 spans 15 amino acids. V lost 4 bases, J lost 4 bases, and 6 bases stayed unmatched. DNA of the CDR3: TGTGCCAGCAGTTTTCAGGGGGCTTCGGGAAACACCATATATTTT. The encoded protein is CASSFQGASGNTIYF.

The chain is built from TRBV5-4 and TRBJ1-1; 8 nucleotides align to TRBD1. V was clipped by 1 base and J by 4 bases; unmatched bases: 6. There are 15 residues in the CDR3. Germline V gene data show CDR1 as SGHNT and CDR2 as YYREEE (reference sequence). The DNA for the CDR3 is TGTGCCAGCAGCTTGAAGACAGGGGAGGCCACTGAAGCTTTCTTT. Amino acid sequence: CASSLKTGEATEAFF.

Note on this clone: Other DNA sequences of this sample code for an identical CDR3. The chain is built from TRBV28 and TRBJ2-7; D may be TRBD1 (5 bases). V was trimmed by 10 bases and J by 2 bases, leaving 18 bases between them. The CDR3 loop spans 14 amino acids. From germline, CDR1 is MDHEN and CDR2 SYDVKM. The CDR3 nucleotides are TGTGCCACCACTCCCGGTGACAGAGCCTACGAGCAGTACTTC. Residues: CATTPGDRAYEQYF.

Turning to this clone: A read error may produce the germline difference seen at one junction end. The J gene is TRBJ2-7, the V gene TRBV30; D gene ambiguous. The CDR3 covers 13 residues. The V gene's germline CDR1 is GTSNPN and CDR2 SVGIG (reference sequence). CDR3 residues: CAWSLDRSYERYF. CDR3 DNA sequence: TGTGCCTGGAGTTTGGACCGATCCTACGAGCGGTACTTC.

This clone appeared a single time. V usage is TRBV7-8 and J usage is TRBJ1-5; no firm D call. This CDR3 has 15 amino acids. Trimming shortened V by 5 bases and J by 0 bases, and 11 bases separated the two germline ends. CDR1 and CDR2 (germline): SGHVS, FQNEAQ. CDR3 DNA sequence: TGTGCCAGCAGCCGTGACGGGTATAGCAATCAGCCCCAGCATTTT. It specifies CASSRDGYSNQPQHF.

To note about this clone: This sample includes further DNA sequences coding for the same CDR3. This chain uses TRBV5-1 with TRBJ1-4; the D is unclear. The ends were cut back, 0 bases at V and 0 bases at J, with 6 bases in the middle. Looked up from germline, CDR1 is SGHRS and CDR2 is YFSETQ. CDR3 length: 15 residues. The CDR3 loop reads CASSLEGTTNEKLFF. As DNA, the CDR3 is TGCGCCAGCAGCTTGGAAGGAACAACTAATGAAAAACTGTTTTTT.

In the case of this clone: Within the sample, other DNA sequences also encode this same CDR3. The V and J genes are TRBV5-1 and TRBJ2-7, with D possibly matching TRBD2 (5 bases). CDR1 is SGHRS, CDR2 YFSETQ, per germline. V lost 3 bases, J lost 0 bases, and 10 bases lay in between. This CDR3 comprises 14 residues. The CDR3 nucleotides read TGCGCCAGCAGCTCGACTGGAGGCTCCTACGAGCAGTACTTC. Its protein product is CASSSTGGSYEQYF.

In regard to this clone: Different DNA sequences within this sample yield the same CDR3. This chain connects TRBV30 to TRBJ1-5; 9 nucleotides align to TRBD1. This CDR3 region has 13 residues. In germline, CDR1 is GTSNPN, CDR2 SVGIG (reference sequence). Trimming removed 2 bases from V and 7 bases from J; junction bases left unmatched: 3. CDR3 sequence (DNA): TGTGCCTGGAGTCGGACAGGGGACCAGCCCCAGCATTTT. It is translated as CAWSRTGDQPQHF.

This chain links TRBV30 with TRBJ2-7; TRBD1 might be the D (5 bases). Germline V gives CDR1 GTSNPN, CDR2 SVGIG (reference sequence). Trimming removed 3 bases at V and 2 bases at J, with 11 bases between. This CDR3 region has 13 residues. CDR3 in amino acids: CAWSPGATYEQYF. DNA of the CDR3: TGTGCCTGGAGCCCTGGGGCTACCTACGAGCAGTACTTC.

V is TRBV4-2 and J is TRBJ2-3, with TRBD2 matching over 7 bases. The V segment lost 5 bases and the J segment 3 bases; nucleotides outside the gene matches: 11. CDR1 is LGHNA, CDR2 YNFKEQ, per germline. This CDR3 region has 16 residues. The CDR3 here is CASSATSEYMTDTQYF. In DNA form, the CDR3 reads TGTGCCAGCAGCGCCACTAGCGAGTATATGACAGATACGCAGTATTTT.

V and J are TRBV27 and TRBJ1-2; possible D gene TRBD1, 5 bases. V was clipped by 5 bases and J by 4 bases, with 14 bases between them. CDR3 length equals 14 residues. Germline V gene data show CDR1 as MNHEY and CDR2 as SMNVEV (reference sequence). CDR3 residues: CASSVAGESYGYTF. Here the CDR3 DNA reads TGTGCCAGCAGTGTTGCGGGGGAATCCTATGGCTACACCTTC.

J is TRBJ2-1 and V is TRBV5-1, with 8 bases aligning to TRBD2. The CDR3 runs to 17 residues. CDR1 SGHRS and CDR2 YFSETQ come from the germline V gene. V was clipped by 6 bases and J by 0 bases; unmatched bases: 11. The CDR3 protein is CASTWVAGPSSYNEQFF. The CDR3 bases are TGCGCCAGCACGTGGGTAGCGGGACCGAGCTCCTACAATGAGCAGTTCTTC.

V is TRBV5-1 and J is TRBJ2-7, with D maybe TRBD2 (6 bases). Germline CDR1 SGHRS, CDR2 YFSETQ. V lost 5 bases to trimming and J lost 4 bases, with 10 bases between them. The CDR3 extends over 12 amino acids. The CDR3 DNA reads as TGCGCCAGCAGTCCTGGGACTTACGAGCAGTACTTC. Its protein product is CASSPGTYEQYF.

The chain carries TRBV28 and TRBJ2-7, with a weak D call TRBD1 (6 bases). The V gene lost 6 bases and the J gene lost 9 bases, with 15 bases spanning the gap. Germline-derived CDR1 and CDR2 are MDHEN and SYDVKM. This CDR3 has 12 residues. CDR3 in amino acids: CASRGAPTGQYF. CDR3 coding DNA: TGTGCCAGCAGGGGGGCCCCGACGGGGCAGTACTTC.

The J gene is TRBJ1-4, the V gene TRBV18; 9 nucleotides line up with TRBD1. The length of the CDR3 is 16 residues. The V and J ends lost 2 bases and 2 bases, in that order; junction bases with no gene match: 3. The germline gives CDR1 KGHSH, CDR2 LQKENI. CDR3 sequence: CASSPSGQGTNEKLFF. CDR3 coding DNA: TGTGCCAGCTCACCAAGTGGACAGGGGACTAATGAAAAACTGTTTTTT. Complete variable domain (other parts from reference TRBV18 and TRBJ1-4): NAGVMQNPRHLVRRRGQEARLRCSPMKGHSHVYWYRQLPEEGLKFMVYLQKENIIDESGMPKERFSAEFPKEGPSILRIQQVVRGDSAAYFCASSPSGQGTNEKLFFGSGTQLSVL.

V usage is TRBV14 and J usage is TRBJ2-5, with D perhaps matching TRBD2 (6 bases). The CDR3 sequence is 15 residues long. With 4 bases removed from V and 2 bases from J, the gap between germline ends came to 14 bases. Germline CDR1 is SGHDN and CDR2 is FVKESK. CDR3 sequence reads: CASSPIGRIQETQYF. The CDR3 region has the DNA TGTGCCAGCAGCCCGATAGGGAGGATACAAGAGACCCAGTACTTC.

CDR3 bases: TGTGCCAGCAGTCCAGACCCCTCTGGAAACACCATATATTTT. It codes for CASSPDPSGNTIYF. The chain recombines TRBV9 with TRBJ1-3; no clear D gene. Germline CDR1 and CDR2: SGDLS and YYNGEE. This CDR3 contains 14 residues. V was cut by 5 bases and J by 0 bases, with 9 bases left in between.

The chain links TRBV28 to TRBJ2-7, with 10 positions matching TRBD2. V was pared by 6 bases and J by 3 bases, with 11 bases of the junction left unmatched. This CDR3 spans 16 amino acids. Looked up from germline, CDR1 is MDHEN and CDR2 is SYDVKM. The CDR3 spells CASRAESGRAFYEQYF. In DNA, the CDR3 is TGTGCCAGCAGAGCTGAGAGCGGGAGGGCCTTCTACGAGCAGTACTTC.

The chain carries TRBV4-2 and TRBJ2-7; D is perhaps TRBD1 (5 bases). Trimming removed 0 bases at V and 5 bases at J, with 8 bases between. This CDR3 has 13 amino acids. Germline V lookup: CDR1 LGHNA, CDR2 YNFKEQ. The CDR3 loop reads CASSQDLGDEQYF. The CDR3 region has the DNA TGTGCCAGCAGCCAAGATCTAGGGGACGAGCAGTACTTC.

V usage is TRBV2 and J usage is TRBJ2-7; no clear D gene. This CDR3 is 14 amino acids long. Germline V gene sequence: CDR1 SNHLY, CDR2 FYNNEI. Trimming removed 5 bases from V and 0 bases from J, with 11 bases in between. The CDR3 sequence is CASSSLRNSYEQYF. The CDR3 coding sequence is TGTGCCAGCAGTTCCCTTCGAAACTCCTACGAGCAGTACTTC.

The CDR3 here is CASSLRAGTRDEQFF. The CDR3 nucleotides read TGTGCCAGCAGCTTGAGGGCGGGTACCAGGGATGAGCAGTTCTTC. The V call is TRBV5-4, the J call TRBJ2-1, with D perhaps matching TRBD1 or TRBD2 (5 bases each). The germline V gene has CDR1 SGHNT and CDR2 YYREEE (reference sequence). Trimming shortened V by 1 base and J by 8 bases, and 16 bases separated the two germline ends. The CDR3 is 15 amino acids.

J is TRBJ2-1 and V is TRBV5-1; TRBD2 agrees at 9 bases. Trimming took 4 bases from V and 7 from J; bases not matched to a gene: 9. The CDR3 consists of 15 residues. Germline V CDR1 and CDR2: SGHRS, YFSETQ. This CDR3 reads CASSPVSGGRNEQFF. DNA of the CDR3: TGCGCCAGCAGCCCCGTAAGCGGGGGGCGGAATGAGCAGTTCTTC.

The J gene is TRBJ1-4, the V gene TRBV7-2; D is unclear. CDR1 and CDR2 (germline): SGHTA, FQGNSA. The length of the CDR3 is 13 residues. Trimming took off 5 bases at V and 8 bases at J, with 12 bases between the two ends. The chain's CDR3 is CASSRRRREKLFF. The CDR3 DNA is TGTGCCAGCAGCAGAAGGAGAAGGGAAAAACTGTTTTTT.

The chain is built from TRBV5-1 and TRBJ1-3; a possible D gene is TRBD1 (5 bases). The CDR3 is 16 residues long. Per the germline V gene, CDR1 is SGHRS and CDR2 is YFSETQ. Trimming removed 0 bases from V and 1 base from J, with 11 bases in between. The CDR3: CASSLGVGGSGNTIYF. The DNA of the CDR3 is TGCGCCAGCAGCTTGGGGGTCGGGGGTTCTGGAAACACCATATATTTT.

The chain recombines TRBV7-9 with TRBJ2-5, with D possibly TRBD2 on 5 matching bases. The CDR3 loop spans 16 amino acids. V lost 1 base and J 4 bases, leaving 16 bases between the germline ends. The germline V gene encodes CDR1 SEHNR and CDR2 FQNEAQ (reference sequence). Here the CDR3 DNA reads TGTGCCAGCAGCTTAGAGGGATTCCGGGAACGAGAGACCCAGTACTTC. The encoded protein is CASSLEGFRERETQYF.